These T cell receptor beta chains were read from a single sample in a study of T cell repertoires in cytomegalovirus infection. TCRdb ran MiXCR on the reads and lists one entry per CDR3 protein. This table holds about 300,000 distinct CDR3 sequences, about 9.2% found once. Sequencing was done on a sample of PBMCs. Receptors originate from a human donor in good health (CMV status not recorded). Some clones in this sample may be carry-over from other donors' samples. The CDR3 runs from the conserved cysteine through the conserved F or W. A clone size is listed for some rows: how often the clone was seen (once, few, many), or a class if it is expanded.

J	V	size	length	CDR3
TRBJ2-1	TRBV11-3	many	15	CASSLGSGGYNEQFF
TRBJ1-1	TRBV4-2	many	14	CASSQERQGIEAFF
TRBJ2-1	TRBV7-9	few	14	CASSFGGDYNEQFF
TRBJ2-3	TRBV7-2	many	16	CASSQQGALGTDTQYF
TRBJ2-1	TRBV3-1	NA	15	CASSQVRTGAHEQFF
TRBJ2-5	TRBV6-6	many	17	CASSYSAGVDYPGTQYF
TRBJ1-2	TRBV19	NA	12	CASRGGAGGYTF
TRBJ1-2	TRBV25-1	few	12	CASGTVNYGYTF
TRBJ2-1	TRBV20-1	many	13	CSAGKGPYNEQFF
TRBJ2-1	TRBV7-2	many	15	CASSPRRGPGNEQFF
TRBJ2-1	TRBV7-2	many	13	CASSTHQGNEQFF
TRBJ1-5	TRBV7-6	many	14	CASSPGREAQPQHF
TRBJ2-5	TRBV2	many	14	CASSASGGQETQYF
TRBJ1-5	TRBV2	many	16	CASSEALGGSNQPQHF
TRBJ1-5	TRBV7-8	many	15	CASSSHDRSNQPQHF
TRBJ2-5	TRBV7-9	many	15	CASSYPTGIQETQYF
TRBJ1-1	TRBV20-1	few	14	CSAKRDGPNTEAFF
TRBJ2-1	TRBV29-1	few	12	CSVASGDYEQFF